This entry describes one T cell receptor (beta chain). With 6 bases clipped from V and 2 bases from J, the junction kept 4 bases outside the gene matches. Germline CDR1 reads MGHRA; CDR2 reads YSYEKL. The CDR3 consists of 13 residues. The entry originates in a study of blood T cell repertoires in COVID-19. Only in-frame clones appear in the TCRdb table, and some are missing; sequencing was by immunoSEQ multiplex PCR. Among some 250,000 clones listed, roughly 88% were seen once. The receptor was derived from a young man who had recovered from COVID-19. Sequenced sample: peripheral blood. J is TRBJ2-7 and V is TRBV4-1, with 7 bases fitting TRBD1. CDR3 residues: CASSWDRAYEQYF. The CDR3 nucleotides read TGCGCCAGCAGTTGGGACAGAGCCTACGAGCAGTACTTC.